This entry describes one T cell receptor beta chain. Its specificity is not known. With 4 bases clipped from V and 0 bases from J, the junction kept 5 bases outside the gene matches. The V gene's germline CDR1 is SGDLS and CDR2 YYNGEE. The length of the CDR3 is 19 residues. Replicate PCRs run on sorted subsets employed roughly 190 ng DNA, approximately 30,000 T cell genomes. Assay used: immunoSEQ multiplex PCR; TCRdb lists only in-frame clones, some missing. The sample holds 600,000 or so clones, approximately 95% seen once. The sample belongs to a study of shared clonotypes between healthy human individuals. Study-wide background: CD8 memory received one plate per donor, CD8 naive two, CD4 memory three and CD4 naive three. The study, taken as a whole, reports: In general, naive subsets displayed greater estimated richness than memory subsets did. Generation of non-shared clonotypes was less probable than generation of clonotypes shared by all four donors.

Naive CD8 populations comprised CD45RO-negative cells positively selected for CCR7, excluding terminally differentiated effector memory CD45RA+ cells. This chain connects TRBV9 to TRBJ2-6; 15 bases align to TRBD2. This sequence originates from a woman younger than 45 in good health. The source material was naive CD8+ T cells sorted from blood. CDR3 sequence (DNA): TGTGCCAGCAGCTCACCGGGACTAGCGGGAGGCTCTGGGGCCAACGTCCTGACTTTC. Protein product: CASSSPGLAGGSGANVLTF.